Following are 9 T cell receptor beta chains from one sample sequenced in a study of T-cell reconstitution after alpha-beta-depleted transplantation in children. TCRbeta library construction was performed incorporating unique molecular identifiers. One entry per CDR3 protein, called by TCRdb with MiXCR from the PCR reads. The sample holds a few hundred thousand distinct CDR3 sequences; about 17% are singletons and the top ten take approximately 3%. The material was PBMCs from the stem cell graft donor, obtained from the stem cell graft. These receptors came from a human donor who donated a stem cell graft to a child with acute lymphoblastic leukemia.

This clonotype appeared a few times. The chain joins TRBV15 to TRBJ1-1; D gene ambiguous. V gave up 7 bases and J gave up 0 bases, with 12 bases separating them. The germline CDR1 and CDR2 sequences are LNHNV and YYDKDF (reference sequence). CDR3 length equals 14 residues. The CDR3 nucleotides read TGTGCCACCACCCCGAGCGGGGTGAACACTGAAGCTTTCTTT. Its translation: CATTPSGVNTEAFF.

The table lists this clonotype with a few counts. This chain joins TRBV6-1 and TRBJ1-6; D gene ambiguous. The V end was cut by 7 bases, the J end by 4 bases, with 14 bases between. The CDR3 contains 15 residues. CDR1 is MNHNS and CDR2 is SASEGT in the germline V gene. The CDR3 spells CASTPWGLYNSPLHF. The CDR3 coding sequence is TGTGCCAGCACCCCTTGGGGTCTTTATAATTCACCCCTCCACTTT.

The rearrangement links TRBV19 to TRBJ2-1; 16 nucleotides match TRBD2. Trimming took 5 bases from V and 6 from J; bases not matched to a gene: 7. The CDR3 covers 17 residues. Per the germline V gene, CDR1 is LNHDA and CDR2 is SQIVND (reference sequence). The CDR3: CASSFGTSGRAFNEQFF. The CDR3 nucleotides are TGTGCCAGTAGTTTCGGGACTAGCGGGAGGGCCTTCAATGAGCAGTTCTTC.

This chain connects TRBV7-3 to TRBJ2-7; no clear D. The length of the CDR3 is 15 residues. The germline V gene encodes CDR1 SGHTA and CDR2 FQGTGA. V was shortened by 2 bases and J by 3 bases, with 14 bases between the two germline ends. In DNA, the CDR3 is TGTGCCAGCAGCTTACGTCTTACGGAGTTCTACGAGCAGTACTTC. Encoded protein: CASSLRLTEFYEQYF.

This clonotype showed up just a few times. The chain recombines TRBV15 with TRBJ2-7, with D unresolved. There are 13 residues in the CDR3. CDR1 and CDR2 (germline): LNHNV, YYDKDF (reference sequence). Trimming cost V 1 base and J 3 bases, with 7 bases left between them. The CDR3 DNA follows: TGTGCCACCAGCAGAGGAAATAGCTACGAGCAGTACTTC. Translated: CATSRGNSYEQYF.

V usage is TRBV2 and J usage is TRBJ2-1; 11 bases match TRBD2. CDR1 and CDR2 from the germline V gene are SNHLY and FYNNEI. The CDR3 is 14 residues long. Trimming took 7 bases from V and 7 from J; bases not matched to a gene: 6. Written as DNA, the CDR3 is TGTGCCAGCACAGCGACTAGCGGGATGAATGAGCAGTTCTTC. This encodes CASTATSGMNEQFF.

This clonotype was counted a few times. This chain joins TRBV5-1 and TRBJ2-7; 7 nucleotides match TRBD1. The CDR3 is 15 amino acids. V trimming: 2 bases; J trimming: 1 base; junction bases outside the gene matches: 6. Germline CDR1 is SGHRS and CDR2 is YFSETQ. CDR3 sequence (DNA): TGCGCCAGCAGCTTTCGACAGGGAGCATCCTACGAGCAGTACTTC. Protein: CASSFRQGASYEQYF.

This clonotype was seen a single time. The CDR3 region has the DNA TGTGCCAGCAGTGGCTATCCTACTGGGACTAGCGTTAGCTCCTACAATGAGCAGTTCTTC. It specifies CASSGYPTGTSVSSYNEQFF. The chain joins TRBV25-1 to TRBJ2-1; TRBD2 aligns across 10 bases. This CDR3 is 20 amino acids long. The trim removed 4 bases at V and 0 bases at J, leaving 15 bases unmatched. Germline CDR1 is MGHDK and CDR2 is SYGVNS.

This chain connects TRBV4-1 to TRBJ2-3, with D tentatively TRBD2 (6 bases). The CDR3 is 14 amino acids. Trimming cost V 4 bases and J 2 bases, with 10 bases left between them. Looked up from germline, CDR1 is MGHRA and CDR2 is YSYEKL. CDR3 sequence (DNA): TGCGCCAGCAGCCGAACTAGCACCACAGATACGCAGTATTTT. It yields the protein CASSRTSTTDTQYF.